This T cell receptor (beta chain) appears in the sequencing data of a study of T cell responses to AZD1222 COVID-19 vaccine. The study, taken as a whole, reports: Of the AZD1222 recipients, only 5 or 6 were seropositive at baseline.

The germline CDR1 and CDR2 sequences are SQVTM and ANQGSEA. The length of the CDR3 is 13 residues. V dropped 7 bases and J dropped 7; count of bases not matched to a gene: 9. Concerning this clone itself: Its antigen is unknown.

Data came from immunoSEQ multiplex PCR; TCRdb stores just in-frame clones and leaves some out. Found here are approximately 140,000 clones, 90% to 95% of them singletons; the top ten hold around 4.7%. The rearrangement uses TRBV29-1 and TRBJ1-2, with TRBD1 matching over 10 bases. The sample in question was peripheral blood, obtained on day 0 of AZD1222 vaccination. This clonotype originated in an adult in good health. The CDR3 nucleotides read TGCAGCGGTGGGACAGGGGATTTTCTTGGCTACACCTTC. The encoded protein is CSGGTGDFLGYTF. The full variable domain, its missing parts supplied by reference TRBV29-1 and TRBJ1-2, is SAVISQKPSRDICQRGTSLTIQCQVDSQVTMMFWYRQQPGQSLTLIATANQGSEATYESGFVIDKFPISRPNLTFSTLTVSNMSPEDSSIYLCSGGTGDFLGYTFGSGTRLTVV.